A single sample gave rise to the 16 T cell receptor beta chains below, sequenced in a study of cytomegalovirus exposure and HLA in healthy donors. Primers: 60 Vbeta forward and 13 Jbeta reverse. This table comes from immunoSEQ multiplex PCR, and its TCRdb copy is limited to in-frame clones, with some not included. In the table there are 150,000 to 200,000 clones, roughly 79% of which are singletons. The material sequenced was PBMCs. The receptors stem from a man aged 18 to 30 in good health and CMV-seropositive.

The chain joins TRBV7-9 to TRBJ2-3; D is unclear. Trimming shortened V by 8 bases and J by 6 bases, and 12 bases separated the two germline ends. Germline V CDR1 and CDR2: SEHNR, FQNEAQ (reference sequence). CDR3 length: 12 amino acids. CDR3 sequence: CASGRGEDTQYF. The DNA of the CDR3 is TGTGCCAGCGGTCGAGGTGAGGATACGCAGTATTTT.

The chain combines TRBV7-9 with TRBJ1-5, with 9 bases identical to TRBD1. Germline CDR1 reads SEHNR; CDR2 reads FQNEAQ (reference sequence). With 5 bases clipped from V and 9 bases from J, the junction kept 8 bases outside the gene matches. The CDR3 runs 14 residues. The CDR3 here is CASSMGQGRGPQHF. In DNA, the CDR3 is TGTGCCAGCAGCATGGGACAGGGCCGTGGGCCCCAGCATTTT.

The CDR3 is CASSLDPSRSGQTYEQYF. The CDR3 nucleotides read TGTGCCAGCAGCTTAGACCCCTCCCGTAGCGGGCAAACCTACGAGCAGTACTTC. This chain joins TRBV11-2 and TRBJ2-7; 7 bases are a match to TRBD2. This CDR3 contains 18 residues. CDR1 SGHAT and CDR2 FQNNGV come from the germline V gene. The J segment lost 2 bases and the V segment lost 0 bases, leaving 13 bases of the junction unmatched.

This clone was seen once. The chain combines TRBV7-2 with TRBJ2-1; D is ambiguous. The CDR3 covers 14 residues. Looked up from germline, CDR1 is SGHTA and CDR2 is FQGNSA. Trimming removed 1 base from V and 5 bases from J, with 9 bases in between. CDR3 sequence: CASSLELRHNEQFF. The CDR3, as DNA: TGTGCCAGCAGCTTAGAACTACGACACAATGAGCAGTTCTTC.

V gene TRBV6-1 combines with J gene TRBJ2-7; 8 bases align to TRBD1. The CDR3 has 15 amino acids. The trim removed 5 bases at V and 2 bases at J, leaving 8 bases unmatched. CDR1 is MNHNS, CDR2 SASEGT, per germline. CDR3 sequence: CASSFPGTGTYEQYF. Here the CDR3 DNA reads TGTGCCAGCAGTTTTCCCGGGACAGGAACCTACGAGCAGTACTTC.

The chain is built from TRBV2 and TRBJ2-7; D might be TRBD2 (5 bases). CDR1 and CDR2 (germline): SNHLY, FYNNEI. V lost 6 bases and J 0 bases, leaving 15 bases between the germline ends. The CDR3 spans 15 residues. CDR3 in amino acids: CASRTGVGSSYEQYF. CDR3 coding DNA: TGTGCCAGCAGAACTGGAGTGGGGAGCTCCTACGAGCAGTACTTC.

This clone has only a few counts. The rearrangement links TRBV18 to TRBJ1-5; no clear D. The CDR3 spans 14 residues. V was shortened by 3 bases and J by 6 bases, with 12 bases between the two germline ends. Looked up from germline, CDR1 is KGHSH and CDR2 is LQKENI. The CDR3 reads CASSPSGNSQPQHF. In DNA, the CDR3 is TGTGCCAGCTCACCGAGCGGGAATAGTCAGCCCCAGCATTTT.

The rearrangement joins TRBV29-1 to TRBJ1-3, with TRBD1 as a possible D gene (6 bases). V dropped 3 bases and J dropped 4 bases, with 10 bases sitting between them. This CDR3 has 13 amino acids. In germline, CDR1 is SQVTM, CDR2 ANQGSEA. CDR3 protein: CSVDGQGGNTIYF. CDR3 nucleotide sequence: TGCAGCGTTGATGGTCAGGGGGGAAACACCATATATTTT.

The J gene is TRBJ1-2, the V gene TRBV2, with 10 bases fitting TRBD1. There are 15 residues in the CDR3. The ends lost 6 bases at V and 7 bases at J; junction bases unmatched: 11. The germline gives CDR1 SNHLY, CDR2 FYNNEI. CDR3 in DNA: TGTGCCAGCAGCGGTTACCGACAGGGGGCAGGTGGCTACACCTTC. The encoded protein is CASSGYRQGAGGYTF.

The rearrangement joins TRBV27 to TRBJ2-1; 7 positions match TRBD1. The V gene's germline CDR1 is MNHEY and CDR2 SMNVEV (reference sequence). The length of the CDR3 is 14 residues. Germline trimming cut 0 bases from V and 6 bases from J; bases unmatched to any gene: 2. CDR3 amino acids: CASSLSTGINEQFF. CDR3 sequence (DNA): TGTGCCAGCAGTTTATCGACAGGGATCAATGAGCAGTTCTTC.

The chain uses TRBV25-1 and TRBJ1-5; no clear D. The CDR3 covers 13 residues. V was cut by 4 bases and J by 7 bases, with 11 bases left in between. Germline V gives CDR1 MGHDK, CDR2 SYGVNS. The CDR3 spells CASSGNGVQPQHF. Written as DNA, the CDR3 is TGTGCCAGCAGTGGCAACGGGGTACAGCCCCAGCATTTT. The variable domain in full, with the rest retrieved from reference TRBV25-1 and TRBJ1-5, is EADIYQTPRYLVIGTGKKITLECSQTMGHDKMYWYQQDPGMELHLIHYSYGVNSTEKGDLSSESTVSRIRTEHFPLTLESARPSHTSQYLCASSGNGVQPQHFGDGTRLSIL.

The chain has TRBV6-5 and TRBJ1-3; D is unclear. The CDR3 contains 16 residues. V was trimmed by 2 bases and J by 0 bases, leaving 11 bases between them. Germline V lookup: CDR1 MNHEY, CDR2 SVGAGI. The CDR3 region is CASSYGQPNSGNTIYF. The CDR3 DNA is TGTGCCAGCAGTTACGGGCAGCCTAACTCTGGAAACACCATATATTTT.

The rearrangement uses TRBV5-1 and TRBJ1-1, with D possibly being TRBD1 (5 bases). V was trimmed by 5 bases and J by 0 bases, leaving 17 bases between them. The length of the CDR3 is 16 residues. Per germline, CDR1 SGHRS and CDR2 YFSETQ. The CDR3 nucleotides read TGCGCCAGCAGTTACCAGGGTGGCCCCATGAACACTGAAGCTTTCTTT. Protein sequence: CASSYQGGPMNTEAFF.

V usage is TRBV6-1 and J usage is TRBJ2-2, with D uncertain. Germline V lookup: CDR1 MNHNS, CDR2 SASEGT. This CDR3 is built from 11 residues. With 10 bases removed from V and 6 bases from J, the gap between germline ends came to 9 bases. The CDR3 DNA is TGTGCCACCTTAGAATCCGGGGAGCTGTTTTTT. It translates to CATLESGELFF.

The chain links TRBV27 to TRBJ2-2, with 8 positions matching TRBD2. CDR3 length: 17 amino acids. Germline V CDR1 and CDR2: MNHEY, SMNVEV (reference sequence). Trimming took 2 bases from V and 7 from J; bases not matched to a gene: 12. CDR3 bases: TGTGCCAGCAGTTTACGTAAGCGGGAGATCAGAAGCGGGGAGCTGTTTTTT. It is translated as CASSLRKREIRSGELFF.

In DNA, the CDR3 is TGTGCCAGCCAGCCGGGACAGGGGACAGGATATGGCTACACCTTC. It translates to CASQPGQGTGYGYTF. The J gene is TRBJ1-2, the V gene TRBV6-5; 10 nucleotides agree with TRBD1. The ends lost 8 bases at V and 5 bases at J; junction bases unmatched: 11. CDR3 length: 15 amino acids. Per the germline V gene, CDR1 is MNHEY and CDR2 is SVGAGI.